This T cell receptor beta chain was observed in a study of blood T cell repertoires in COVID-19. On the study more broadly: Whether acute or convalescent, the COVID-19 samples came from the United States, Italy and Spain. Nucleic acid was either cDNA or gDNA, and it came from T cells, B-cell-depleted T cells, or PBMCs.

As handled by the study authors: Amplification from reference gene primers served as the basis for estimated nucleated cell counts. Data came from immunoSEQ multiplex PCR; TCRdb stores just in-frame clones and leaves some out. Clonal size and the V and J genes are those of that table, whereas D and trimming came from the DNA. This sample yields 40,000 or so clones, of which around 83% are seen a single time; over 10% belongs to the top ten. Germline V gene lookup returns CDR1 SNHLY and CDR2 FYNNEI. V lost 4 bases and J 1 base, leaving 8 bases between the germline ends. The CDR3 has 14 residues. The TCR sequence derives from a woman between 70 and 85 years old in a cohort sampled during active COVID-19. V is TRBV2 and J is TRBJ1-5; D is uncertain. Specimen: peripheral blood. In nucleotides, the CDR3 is TGTGCCAGCAGTGGGACTAGCAGCAATCAGCCCCAGCATTTT. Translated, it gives CASSGTSSNQPQHF.